The entry that follows covers one T cell receptor (beta chain) sequence. The CDR3 is made up of 16 amino acids. The V end was cut by 0 bases, the J end by 4 bases, with 15 bases between. Germline V lookup: CDR1 SGHDN, CDR2 FVKESK. The sample originates from a study of blood T cell repertoires in COVID-19. As handled by the study authors: Reference gene primer amplification yielded estimated nucleated cell counts. The method was immunoSEQ multiplex PCR; TCRdb's version includes in-frame clones alone and lacks a portion of them. The DNA gave D and trimming, while V, J and clone size come from that table. The sample lists some 370,000 clones; about four fifths were seen once.

The sequenced material came from PBMCs or T cells enriched from blood (not recorded which). This sequence joins TRBV14 and TRBJ1-2; D call uncertain. The receptor was derived from a woman aged 45-65 years who had recovered from COVID-19. In nucleotides, the CDR3 is TGTGCCAGCAGCCAAGAGGCGGTACTGCCGGGCTATGGCTACACCTTC. It encodes CASSQEAVLPGYGYTF.